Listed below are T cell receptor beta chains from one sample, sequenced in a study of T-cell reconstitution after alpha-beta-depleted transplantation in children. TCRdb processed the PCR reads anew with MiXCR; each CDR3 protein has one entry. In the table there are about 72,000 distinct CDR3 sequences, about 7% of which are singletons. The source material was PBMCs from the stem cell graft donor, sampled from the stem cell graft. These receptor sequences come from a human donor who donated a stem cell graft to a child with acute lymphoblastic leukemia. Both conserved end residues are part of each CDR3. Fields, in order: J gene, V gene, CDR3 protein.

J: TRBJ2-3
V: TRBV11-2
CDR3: CASSSGGPTDTQYF

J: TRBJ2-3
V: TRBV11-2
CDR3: CASRPKCGGAGHTDTQYF

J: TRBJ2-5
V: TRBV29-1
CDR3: CSVRPGAQETQYF

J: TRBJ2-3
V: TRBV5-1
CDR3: CASSLGGINTDTQYF

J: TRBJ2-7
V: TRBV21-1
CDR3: CASSKGDRRSYEQYF

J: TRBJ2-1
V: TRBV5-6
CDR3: CASSLAADRVFSYNEQFF

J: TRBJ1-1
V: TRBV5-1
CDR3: CASSLERGTGTEAFF

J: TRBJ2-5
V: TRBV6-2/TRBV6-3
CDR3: CASTRPRIQETQYF

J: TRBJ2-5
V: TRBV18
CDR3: CASSPSIVQETQYF

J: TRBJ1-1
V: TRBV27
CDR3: CASYPKGGGTEAFF

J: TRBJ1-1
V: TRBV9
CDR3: CASSPAGSLNTEAFF

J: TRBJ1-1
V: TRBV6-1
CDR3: CASRQGAEAFF

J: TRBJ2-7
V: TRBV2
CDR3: CASSLDSSYEQYF

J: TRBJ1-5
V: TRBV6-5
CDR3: CASGREGGNQPQHF

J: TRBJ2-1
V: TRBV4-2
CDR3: CASSQDSSVSYNEQFF

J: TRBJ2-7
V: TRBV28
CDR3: CASSAPQGPSSYEQYF

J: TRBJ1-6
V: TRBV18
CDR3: CSSSQDRINSPLHF

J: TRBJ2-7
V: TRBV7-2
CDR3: CASSLVASYEQYF

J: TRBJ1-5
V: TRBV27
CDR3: CASSLNEAPYSNQPQHF

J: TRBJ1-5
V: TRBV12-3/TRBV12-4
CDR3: CASSLREDQPQHF

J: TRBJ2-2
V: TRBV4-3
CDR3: CASSQGPAGGLNGELFF

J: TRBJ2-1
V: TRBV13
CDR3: CASSPPGRTLNNEQFF

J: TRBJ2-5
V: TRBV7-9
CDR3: CASSFQLGTQYF

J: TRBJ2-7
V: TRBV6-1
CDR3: CASSEDSHYEQYF

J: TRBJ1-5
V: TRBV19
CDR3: CASRAGGTSDNQPQHF

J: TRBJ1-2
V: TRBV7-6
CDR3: CASSLLPGQGNYGYTF

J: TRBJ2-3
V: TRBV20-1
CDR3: CSASTQVACSTDTQYF

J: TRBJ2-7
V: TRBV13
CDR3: CASSLRSGGYEQYF

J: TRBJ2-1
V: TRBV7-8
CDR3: CASRPLLRDRGHNEQFF

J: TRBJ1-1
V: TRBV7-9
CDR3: CASSRRMTGGEGEAFF

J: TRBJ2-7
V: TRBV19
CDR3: CAIGTAAYEQYF

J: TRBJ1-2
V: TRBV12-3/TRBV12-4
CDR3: CASSDLSGSGGYTF

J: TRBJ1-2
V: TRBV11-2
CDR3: CASSLENRIYGYTF

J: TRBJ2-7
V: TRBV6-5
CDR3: CASSHTGFEQYF

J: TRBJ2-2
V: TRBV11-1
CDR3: CASSPRPPGTGNTGELFF

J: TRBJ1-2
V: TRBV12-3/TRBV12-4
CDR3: CASRGRGSYGYTF

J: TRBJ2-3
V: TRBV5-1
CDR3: CASSLGGATDTQYF

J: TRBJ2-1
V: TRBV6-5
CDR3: CASAPLHTGGHEQFF

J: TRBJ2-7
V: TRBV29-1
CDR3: CSVAGRSSYEQYF

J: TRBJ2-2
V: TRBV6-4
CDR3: CASSDGTSGPTGELFF

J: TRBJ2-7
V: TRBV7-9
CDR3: CASSLLQGEEQYF

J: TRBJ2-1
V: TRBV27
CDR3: CASRGLLARSYNEQFF